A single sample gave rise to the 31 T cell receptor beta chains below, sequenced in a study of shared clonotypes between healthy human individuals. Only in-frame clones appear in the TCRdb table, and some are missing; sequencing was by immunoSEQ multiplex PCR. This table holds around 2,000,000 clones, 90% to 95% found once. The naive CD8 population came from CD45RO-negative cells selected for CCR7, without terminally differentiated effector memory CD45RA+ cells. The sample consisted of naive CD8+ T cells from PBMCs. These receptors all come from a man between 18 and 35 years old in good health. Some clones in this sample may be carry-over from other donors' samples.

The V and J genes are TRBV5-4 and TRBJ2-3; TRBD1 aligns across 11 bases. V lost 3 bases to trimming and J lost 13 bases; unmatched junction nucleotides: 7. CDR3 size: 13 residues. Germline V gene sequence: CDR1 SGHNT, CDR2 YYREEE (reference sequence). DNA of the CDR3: TGTGCCAGCAGCTCGATGGACAGGGGGCATGAGTATTTT. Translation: CASSSMDRGHEYF.

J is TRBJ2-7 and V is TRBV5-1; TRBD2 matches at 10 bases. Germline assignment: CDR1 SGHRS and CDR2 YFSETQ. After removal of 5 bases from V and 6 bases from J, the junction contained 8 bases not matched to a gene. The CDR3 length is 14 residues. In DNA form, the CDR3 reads TGCGCCAGCAGGGGGACTAGCGAGGAGGGCGAGCAGTACTTC. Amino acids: CASRGTSEEGEQYF. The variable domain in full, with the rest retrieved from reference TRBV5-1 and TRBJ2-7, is KAGVTQTPRYLIKTRGQQVTLSCSPISGHRSVSWYQQTPGQGLQFLFEYFSETQRNKGNFPGRFSGRQFSNSRSEMNVSTLELGDSALYLCASRGTSEEGEQYFGPGTRLTVT.

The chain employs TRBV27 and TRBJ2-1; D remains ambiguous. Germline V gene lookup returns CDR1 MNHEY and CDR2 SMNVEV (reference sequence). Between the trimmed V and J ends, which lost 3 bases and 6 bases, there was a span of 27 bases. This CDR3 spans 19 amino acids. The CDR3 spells CASSFPPWVRGRQPNEQFF. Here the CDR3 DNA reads TGTGCCAGCAGTTTCCCCCCCTGGGTTCGAGGCCGTCAGCCCAATGAGCAGTTCTTC.

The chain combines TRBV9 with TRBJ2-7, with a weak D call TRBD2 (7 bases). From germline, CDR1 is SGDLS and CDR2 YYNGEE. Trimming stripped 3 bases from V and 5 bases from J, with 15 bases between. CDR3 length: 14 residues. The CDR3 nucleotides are TGTGCCAGCAGCGCGGGGAGGGGGTTGGACGAGCAGTACTTC. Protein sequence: CASSAGRGLDEQYF. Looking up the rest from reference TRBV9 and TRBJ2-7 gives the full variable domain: DSGVTQTPKHLITATGQRVTLRCSPRSGDLSVYWYQQSLDQGLQFLIQYYNGEERAKGNILERFSAQQFPDLHSELNLSSLELGDSALYFCASSAGRGLDEQYFGPGTRLTVT.

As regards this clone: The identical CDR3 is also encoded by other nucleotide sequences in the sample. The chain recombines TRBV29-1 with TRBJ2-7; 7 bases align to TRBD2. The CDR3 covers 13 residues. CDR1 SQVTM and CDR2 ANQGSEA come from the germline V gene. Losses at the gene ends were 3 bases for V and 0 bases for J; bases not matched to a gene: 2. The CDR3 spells CSVEGGDSYEQYF. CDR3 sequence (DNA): TGCAGCGTTGAGGGAGGGGACTCCTACGAGCAGTACTTC.

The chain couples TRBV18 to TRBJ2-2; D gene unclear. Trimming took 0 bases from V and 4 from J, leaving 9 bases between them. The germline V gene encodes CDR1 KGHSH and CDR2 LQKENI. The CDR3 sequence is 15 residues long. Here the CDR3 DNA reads TGTGCCAGCTCACCACCGAGCGCTGTCACCGGGGAGCTGTTTTTT. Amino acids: CASSPPSAVTGELFF. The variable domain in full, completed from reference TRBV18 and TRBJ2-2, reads NAGVMQNPRHLVRRRGQEARLRCSPMKGHSHVYWYRQLPEEGLKFMVYLQKENIIDESGMPKERFSAEFPKEGPSILRIQQVVRGDSAAYFCASSPPSAVTGELFFGEGSRLTVL.

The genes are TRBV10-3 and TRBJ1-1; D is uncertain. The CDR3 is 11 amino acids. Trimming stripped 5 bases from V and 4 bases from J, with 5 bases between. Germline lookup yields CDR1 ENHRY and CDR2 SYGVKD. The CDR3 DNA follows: TGTGCCATCAGTTCGGGCACTGAAGCTTTCTTT. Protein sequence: CAISSGTEAFF.

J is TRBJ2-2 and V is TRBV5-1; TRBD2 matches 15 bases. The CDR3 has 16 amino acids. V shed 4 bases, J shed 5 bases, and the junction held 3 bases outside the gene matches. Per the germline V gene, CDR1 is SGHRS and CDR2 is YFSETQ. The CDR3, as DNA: TGCGCCAGCAGCCGGGGGACTAGCGGGAGGACCGGGGAGCTGTTTTTT. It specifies CASSRGTSGRTGELFF.

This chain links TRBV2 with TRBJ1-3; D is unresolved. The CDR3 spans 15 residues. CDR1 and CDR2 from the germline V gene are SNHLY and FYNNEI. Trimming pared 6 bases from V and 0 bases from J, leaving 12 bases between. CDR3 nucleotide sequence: TGTGCCAGCAGACGCATCAAGAGCTCTGGAAACACCATATATTTT. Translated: CASRRIKSSGNTIYF.

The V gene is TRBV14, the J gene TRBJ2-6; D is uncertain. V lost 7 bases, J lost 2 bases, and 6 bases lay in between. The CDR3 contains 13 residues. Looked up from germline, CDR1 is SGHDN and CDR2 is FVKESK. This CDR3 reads CASTGAGANVLTF. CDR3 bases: TGTGCCAGCACAGGCGCTGGGGCCAACGTCCTGACTTTC. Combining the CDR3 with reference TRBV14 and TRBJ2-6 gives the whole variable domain EAGVTQFPSHSVIEKGQTVTLRCDPISGHDNLYWYRRVMGKEIKFLLHFVKESKQDESGMPNNRFLAERTGGTYSTLKVQPAELEDSGVYFCASTGAGANVLTFGAGSRLTVL.

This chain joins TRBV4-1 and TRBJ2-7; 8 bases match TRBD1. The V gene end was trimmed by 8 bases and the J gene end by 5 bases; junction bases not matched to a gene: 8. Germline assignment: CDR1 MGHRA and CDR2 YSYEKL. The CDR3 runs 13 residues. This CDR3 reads CASGDRGVDEQYF. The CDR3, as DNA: TGCGCCAGCGGAGACAGGGGAGTTGACGAGCAGTACTTC.

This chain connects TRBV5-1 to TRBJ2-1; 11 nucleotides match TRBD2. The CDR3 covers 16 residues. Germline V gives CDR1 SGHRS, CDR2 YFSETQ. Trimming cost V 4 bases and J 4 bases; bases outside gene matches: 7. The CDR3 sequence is CASSRRLAGMYNEQFF. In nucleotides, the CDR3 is TGCGCCAGCAGCCGCCGACTAGCGGGAATGTACAATGAGCAGTTCTTC. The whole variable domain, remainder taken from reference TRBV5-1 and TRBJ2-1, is KAGVTQTPRYLIKTRGQQVTLSCSPISGHRSVSWYQQTPGQGLQFLFEYFSETQRNKGNFPGRFSGRQFSNSRSEMNVSTLELGDSALYLCASSRRLAGMYNEQFFGPGTRLTVL.

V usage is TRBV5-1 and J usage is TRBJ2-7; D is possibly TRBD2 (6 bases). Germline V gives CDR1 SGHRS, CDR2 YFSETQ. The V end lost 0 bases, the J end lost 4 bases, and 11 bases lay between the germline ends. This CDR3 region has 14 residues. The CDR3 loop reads CASSLVVGGYEQYF. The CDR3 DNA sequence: TGCGCCAGCAGCTTGGTTGTGGGGGGATACGAGCAGTACTTC.

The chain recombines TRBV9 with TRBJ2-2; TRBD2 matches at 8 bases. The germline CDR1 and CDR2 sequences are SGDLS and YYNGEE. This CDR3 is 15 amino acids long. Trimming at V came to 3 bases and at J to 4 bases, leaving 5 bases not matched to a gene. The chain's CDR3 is CASSGRTSSTGELFF. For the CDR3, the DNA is TGTGCCAGCAGCGGGAGGACTAGCAGCACCGGGGAGCTGTTTTTT.

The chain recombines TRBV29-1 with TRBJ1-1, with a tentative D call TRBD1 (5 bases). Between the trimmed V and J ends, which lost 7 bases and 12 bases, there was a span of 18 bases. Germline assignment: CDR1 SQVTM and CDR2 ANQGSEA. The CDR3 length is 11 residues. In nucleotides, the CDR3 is TGCAGCGCCCGAGCGGGGGGTAGGACTTTCTTT. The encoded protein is CSARAGGRTFF.

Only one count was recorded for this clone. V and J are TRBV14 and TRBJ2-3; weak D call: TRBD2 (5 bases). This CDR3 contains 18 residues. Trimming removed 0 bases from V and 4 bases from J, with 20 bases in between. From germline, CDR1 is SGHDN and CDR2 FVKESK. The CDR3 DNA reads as TGTGCCAGCAGCCAAGAAAAGGGCGGTCGAGGGCCCCCAGATACGCAGTATTTT. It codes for CASSQEKGGRGPPDTQYF. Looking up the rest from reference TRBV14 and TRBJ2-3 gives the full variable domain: EAGVTQFPSHSVIEKGQTVTLRCDPISGHDNLYWYRRVMGKEIKFLLHFVKESKQDESGMPNNRFLAERTGGTYSTLKVQPAELEDSGVYFCASSQEKGGRGPPDTQYFGPGTRLTVL.

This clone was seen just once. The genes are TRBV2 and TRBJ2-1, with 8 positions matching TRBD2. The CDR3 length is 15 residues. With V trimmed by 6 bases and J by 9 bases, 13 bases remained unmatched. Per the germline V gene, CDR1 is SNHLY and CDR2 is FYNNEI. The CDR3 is CASRVAAGGVVEQFF. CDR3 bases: TGTGCCAGCAGGGTGGCGGCGGGAGGAGTGGTTGAGCAGTTCTTC.

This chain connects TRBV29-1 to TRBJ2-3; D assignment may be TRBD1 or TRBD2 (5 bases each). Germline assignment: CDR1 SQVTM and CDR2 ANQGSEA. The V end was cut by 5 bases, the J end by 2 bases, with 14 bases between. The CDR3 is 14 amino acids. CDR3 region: CSVFGGYPTDTQYF. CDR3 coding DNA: TGCAGCGTTTTTGGGGGATACCCCACAGATACGCAGTATTTT.

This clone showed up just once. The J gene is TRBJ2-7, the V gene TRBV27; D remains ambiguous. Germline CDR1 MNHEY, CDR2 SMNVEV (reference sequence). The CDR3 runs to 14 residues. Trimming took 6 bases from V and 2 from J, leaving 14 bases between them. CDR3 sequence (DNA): TGTGCCAGCAGCTCCCGACCCTTCCCCTACGAGCAGTACTTC. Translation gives CASSSRPFPYEQYF.

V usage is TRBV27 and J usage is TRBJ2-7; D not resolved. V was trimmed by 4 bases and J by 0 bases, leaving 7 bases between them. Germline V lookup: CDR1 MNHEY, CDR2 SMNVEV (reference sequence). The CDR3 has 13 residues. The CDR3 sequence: CASSWLNSYEQYF. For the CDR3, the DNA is TGTGCCAGCAGTTGGCTAAACTCCTACGAGCAGTACTTC.

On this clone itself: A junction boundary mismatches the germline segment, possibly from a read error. The chain's CDR3 is CASSLAGGANEQFF. CDR3 bases: TGTGCCAGCAGCCTAGCGGGAGGGGCAAATGAGCAGTTCTTC. The V gene is TRBV7-2, the J gene TRBJ2-1, with 12 bases aligning to TRBD2. This CDR3 spans 14 amino acids. Germline CDR1 reads SGHTA; CDR2 reads FQGNSA.

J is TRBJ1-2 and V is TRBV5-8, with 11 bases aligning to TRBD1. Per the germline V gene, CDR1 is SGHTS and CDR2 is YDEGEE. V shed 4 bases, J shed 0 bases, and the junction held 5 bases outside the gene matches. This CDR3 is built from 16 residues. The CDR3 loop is CASSTRDRGTNYGYTF. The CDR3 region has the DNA TGTGCCAGCAGCACCCGGGACAGGGGGACTAACTATGGCTACACCTTC.

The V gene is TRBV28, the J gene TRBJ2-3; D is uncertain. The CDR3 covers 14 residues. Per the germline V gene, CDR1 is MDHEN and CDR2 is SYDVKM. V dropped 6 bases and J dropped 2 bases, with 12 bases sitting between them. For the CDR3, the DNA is TGTGCCAGCAGACACCCGGACCACACAGATACGCAGTATTTT. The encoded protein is CASRHPDHTDTQYF.

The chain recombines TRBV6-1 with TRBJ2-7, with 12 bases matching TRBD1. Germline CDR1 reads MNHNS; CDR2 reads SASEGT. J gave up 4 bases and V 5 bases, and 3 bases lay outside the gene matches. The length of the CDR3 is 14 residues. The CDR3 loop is CASSLGQGAYEQYF. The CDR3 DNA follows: TGTGCCAGCAGTTTGGGACAGGGGGCATACGAGCAGTACTTC.

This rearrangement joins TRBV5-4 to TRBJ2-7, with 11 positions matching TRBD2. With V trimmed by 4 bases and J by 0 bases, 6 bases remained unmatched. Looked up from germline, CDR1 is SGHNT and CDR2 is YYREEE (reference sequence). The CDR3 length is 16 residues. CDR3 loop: CASSTGLAGLSYEQYF. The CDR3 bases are TGTGCCAGCAGCACCGGACTAGCGGGCCTCTCCTACGAGCAGTACTTC.

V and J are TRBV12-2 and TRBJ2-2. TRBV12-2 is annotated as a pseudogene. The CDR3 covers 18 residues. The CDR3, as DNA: TGTGCAAGTCGCTTAGCAGAGGACGGACGATACTTCACCGGGGAGCTGTTTTTT. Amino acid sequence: CASRLAEDGRYFTGELFF.

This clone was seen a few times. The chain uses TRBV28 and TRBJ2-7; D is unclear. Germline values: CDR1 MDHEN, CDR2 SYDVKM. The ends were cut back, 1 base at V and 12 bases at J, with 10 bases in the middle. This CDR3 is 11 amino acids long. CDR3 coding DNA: TGTGCCAGCAGTTTATCCGCGGCGGTGTACTTC. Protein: CASSLSAAVYF.

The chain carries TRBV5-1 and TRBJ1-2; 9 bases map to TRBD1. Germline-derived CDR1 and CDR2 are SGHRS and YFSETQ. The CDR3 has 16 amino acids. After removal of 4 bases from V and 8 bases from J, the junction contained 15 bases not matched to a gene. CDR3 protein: CASSQGRDRDASGYTF. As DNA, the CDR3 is TGCGCCAGCAGCCAGGGGCGGGACAGGGATGCTAGCGGCTACACCTTC.

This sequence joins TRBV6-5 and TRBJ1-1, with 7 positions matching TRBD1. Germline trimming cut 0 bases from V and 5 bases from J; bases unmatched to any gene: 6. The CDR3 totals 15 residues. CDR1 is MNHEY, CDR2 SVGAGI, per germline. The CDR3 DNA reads TGTGCCAGCAGTTACTCTTTCCAGGGGGGGACTGAAGCTTTCTTT. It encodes CASSYSFQGGTEAFF.

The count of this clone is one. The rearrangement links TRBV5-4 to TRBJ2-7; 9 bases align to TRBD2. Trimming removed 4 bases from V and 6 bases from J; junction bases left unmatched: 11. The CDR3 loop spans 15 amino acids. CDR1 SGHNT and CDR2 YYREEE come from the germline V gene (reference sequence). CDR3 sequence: CASSALAGTYSEQYF. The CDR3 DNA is TGTGCCAGCAGCGCGCTAGCGGGAACTTACTCCGAGCAGTACTTC.

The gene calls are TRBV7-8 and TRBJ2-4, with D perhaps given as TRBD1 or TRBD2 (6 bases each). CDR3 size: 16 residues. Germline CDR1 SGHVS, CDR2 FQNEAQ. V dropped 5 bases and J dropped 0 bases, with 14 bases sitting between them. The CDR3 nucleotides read TGTGCCAGCAGCCCTGGGGGCGGGGTAGCCAAAAACATTCAGTACTTC. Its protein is CASSPGGGVAKNIQYF.